The 4 T cell receptor beta chains below were found in one sample sequenced in a study of blood T cell repertoires in COVID-19. Generated by immunoSEQ multiplex PCR, the TCRdb table keeps only in-frame clones and is missing some. The profile covers roughly 200,000 clones, with around 80% appearing a single time and approximately 12% taken by the ten largest. The specimen sequenced was peripheral blood. These receptor sequences come from a woman older than 75 with COVID-19, enrolled during active disease.

This chain links TRBV9 with TRBJ2-3; 8 positions agree with TRBD2. Germline V CDR1 and CDR2: SGDLS, YYNGEE. V shed 3 bases, J shed 1 base, and the junction held 4 bases outside the gene matches. This CDR3 has 15 residues. CDR3 in DNA: TGTGCCAGCAGCGCCGCGGGGGGACGCACAGATACGCAGTATTTT. This gives the protein CASSAAGGRTDTQYF.

V usage is TRBV10-3 and J usage is TRBJ2-7, with 13 bases aligning to TRBD2. Germline trimming cut 6 bases from V and 5 bases from J; bases unmatched to any gene: 7. This CDR3 has 15 amino acids. The V gene's germline CDR1 is ENHRY and CDR2 SYGVKD. The DNA for the CDR3 is TGTGCCATCAGGAATTTACTAGCGGGAGGGCACGAGCAGTACTTC. Amino acid sequence: CAIRNLLAGGHEQYF.

For this clone: Other DNA variants within this sample encode the same CDR3. The gene calls are TRBV29-1 and TRBJ1-3, with 8 bases identical to TRBD1. The CDR3 runs to 13 residues. The ends lost 6 bases at V and 0 bases at J; junction bases unmatched: 1. Germline lookup yields CDR1 SQVTM and CDR2 ANQGSEA. The CDR3 region has the DNA TGCAGCGTGGGGACAGGCTCTGGAAACACCATATATTTT. It specifies CSVGTGSGNTIYF.

This clone has just a few counts. This sequence joins TRBV2 and TRBJ2-2, with D unclear. V was pared by 2 bases and J by 0 bases, with 4 bases between. Per germline, CDR1 SNHLY and CDR2 FYNNEI. The CDR3 runs to 14 residues. This CDR3 is CASSELTNTGELFF. CDR3 nucleotides: TGTGCCAGCAGTGAATTAACGAACACCGGGGAGCTGTTTTTT.